Given below is one T cell receptor (beta chain) in context. Using its own MiXCR run on the 5' RACE reads, TCRdb lists one record per CDR3 protein. The sample includes a few hundred thousand distinct CDR3 sequences, approximately 24% of them seen just once. This sample is part of a study of T-cell memory formation after mild COVID-19. Overall study: TCR clusters were largely donor specific.

CDR1 is KGHDR, CDR2 SFDVKD, per germline. CDR3 length: 14 amino acids. V lost 1 base to trimming and J lost 5 bases, with 9 bases between them. The sequenced sample was PBMCs or a T cell subset sorted from them (not recorded which). The TCR was taken from an adult woman who had mild COVID-19 (a few samples of this study predate the infection). Cell type and time point are not known. The rearrangement links TRBV24-1 to TRBJ2-3; no firm D call. As DNA, the CDR3 is TGTGCCACCAGTGATTTTGGAAGCGAAGATACGCAGTATTTT. Protein sequence: CATSDFGSEDTQYF.